What follows is one T cell receptor beta chain and its context. Its antigen is not identified. Trimming took off 7 bases at V and 1 base at J, with 6 bases between the two ends. The CDR3 is made up of 12 amino acids. Germline values: CDR1 LNHDA, CDR2 SQIVND (reference sequence). The PCR had 60 Vbeta and 13 Jbeta primers. Sequencing was performed with immunoSEQ multiplex PCR; in TCRdb, only in-frame clones are kept and a portion is missing. The sample lists around 130,000 clones, roughly 70% occurring once. The source of the sample is a study of cytomegalovirus exposure and HLA in healthy donors. The study, taken as a whole, reports: Analyzed later, association rates of TCRs varied across HLA loci, with DRB1 most and HLA-C fewest. A later analysis linked a missense variant in DCLRE1C to the trimming of TCR beta V and J genes. Analysis performed later showed TCR beta chains linked to HLA being more clonally expanded than equally common others.

The TCR was taken from a young man in good health and CMV-seronegative. The V and J genes are TRBV19 and TRBJ2-3; D not resolved. Sequences were obtained from PBMCs. CDR3 sequence reads: CASTQGTDTQYF. CDR3 nucleotide sequence: TGTGCCAGTACCCAGGGCACAGATACGCAGTATTTT. Complete variable domain (other parts from reference TRBV19 and TRBJ2-3): DGGITQSPKYLFRKEGQNVTLSCEQNLNHDAMYWYRQDPGQGLRLIYYSQIVNDFQKGDIAEGYSVSREKKESFPLTVTSAQKNPTAFYLCASTQGTDTQYFGPGTRLTVL.